Listed below are T cell receptor beta chains from one sample, sequenced in a study of OX40 agonist ivuxolimab in advanced cancers. Measured with immunoSEQ multiplex PCR; TCRdb has only the in-frame clones, and not every one. The sample shows 45,000 to 70,000 clones, under 85% of them seen only once. Sample: CD4+ or CD8+ T cells sorted from blood, taken in a trial of the OX40 agonist ivuxolimab. These TCRs come from an adult with an advanced solid tumor such as melanoma, head and neck, liver or kidney cancer. CDR3s include the opening cysteine and the closing phenylalanine or tryptophan. The order of the fields is J gene, V gene, clone size, D gene, CDR3 protein, CDR3 DNA. The D gene is left open where the match is weak. Where a row states a size, it is once, few, many or the class of an expanded clone; other rows omit it.

j_gene: TRBJ2-4
v_gene: TRBV6-1
abundance: few
d_gene: .
CDR3aa: CASSSQQGTGIQYF
CDR3nt: TGTGCCAGCAGTTCTCAACAGGGAACTGGAATTCAGTACTTC

j_gene: TRBJ1-1
v_gene: TRBV7-9
abundance: .
d_gene: .
CDR3aa: CASSLGTRENEAFF
CDR3nt: TGTGCCAGCAGCTTAGGAACGAGGGAAAATGAAGCTTTCTTT

j_gene: TRBJ1-2
v_gene: TRBV7-9
abundance: .
d_gene: TRBD1
CDR3aa: CASIGGTAFGYTF
CDR3nt: TGTGCCAGCATCGGAGGGACAGCCTTCGGCTACACCTTC

j_gene: TRBJ2-5
v_gene: TRBV28
abundance: .
d_gene: TRBD1
CDR3aa: CASTSAGTGKETQYF
CDR3nt: TGTGCCAGCACCTCAGCCGGGACAGGGAAAGAGACCCAGTACTTC

j_gene: TRBJ1-1
v_gene: TRBV5-1
abundance: .
d_gene: .
CDR3aa: CASSFRTASNTEAFF
CDR3nt: TGCGCCAGCAGCTTCAGGACAGCTTCGAACACTGAAGCTTTCTTT

j_gene: TRBJ2-2
v_gene: TRBV4-1
abundance: .
d_gene: .
CDR3aa: CASSQIRESGELFF
CDR3nt: TGCGCCAGCAGCCAAATCAGGGAGAGCGGGGAGCTGTTTTTT

j_gene: TRBJ2-7
v_gene: TRBV7-2
abundance: .
d_gene: TRBD2
CDR3aa: CASSLAGSGRAEQYF
CDR3nt: TGTGCCAGCAGCTTAGCGGGTAGCGGGAGGGCCGAGCAGTACTTC

j_gene: TRBJ1-2
v_gene: TRBV5-1
abundance: .
d_gene: .
CDR3aa: CASSLAGTELSYTF
CDR3nt: TGCGCCAGCAGCTTGGCCGGGACCGAATTGAGCTACACCTTC

j_gene: TRBJ2-2
v_gene: TRBV7-9
abundance: .
d_gene: TRBD2
CDR3aa: CASSFSRLATNTGELFF
CDR3nt: TGTGCCAGCAGCTTCAGTAGACTAGCGACGAACACCGGGGAGCTGTTTTTT

j_gene: TRBJ1-2
v_gene: TRBV6-6
abundance: .
d_gene: .
CDR3aa: CASSRTYYGYTF
CDR3nt: TGTGCCAGCAGTCGGACTTACTATGGCTACACCTTC

j_gene: TRBJ2-3
v_gene: TRBV15
abundance: .
d_gene: .
CDR3aa: CATSSPTDTQYF
CDR3nt: TGTGCCACCAGCTCCCCCACAGATACGCAGTATTTT

j_gene: TRBJ1-1
v_gene: TRBV6-6
abundance: .
d_gene: TRBD1
CDR3aa: CASRSQGAMDTEAFF
CDR3nt: TGTGCCAGCAGATCACAGGGGGCGATGGACACTGAAGCTTTCTTT

j_gene: TRBJ1-1
v_gene: TRBV2
abundance: once
d_gene: .
CDR3aa: CASSETGITEAFF
CDR3nt: TGTGCCAGCAGTGAAACAGGGATCACTGAAGCTTTCTTT

j_gene: TRBJ1-1
v_gene: TRBV9
abundance: .
d_gene: .
CDR3aa: CASSVSPFGDTEAFF
CDR3nt: TGTGCCAGCAGCGTTTCCCCCTTCGGGGACACTGAAGCTTTCTTT

j_gene: TRBJ1-5
v_gene: TRBV19
abundance: many
d_gene: .
CDR3aa: CASMGTPNQPQHF
CDR3nt: TGTGCCAGTATGGGGACCCCGAATCAGCCCCAGCATTTT

j_gene: TRBJ2-1
v_gene: TRBV5-6
abundance: .
d_gene: .
CDR3aa: CASSLGTANPVQFF
CDR3nt: TGTGCCAGCAGCTTGGGGACGGCTAACCCCGTACAGTTCTTC

j_gene: TRBJ2-7
v_gene: TRBV11-2
abundance: .
d_gene: .
CDR3aa: CASSLVIVNEQYF
CDR3nt: TGTGCCAGCAGCTTAGTAATAGTGAACGAGCAGTACTTC

j_gene: TRBJ2-7
v_gene: TRBV25-1
abundance: .
d_gene: .
CDR3aa: CASRRREEQYF
CDR3nt: TGTGCCAGCAGGCGCAGGGAGGAGCAGTACTTC

j_gene: TRBJ2-3
v_gene: TRBV18
abundance: once
d_gene: .
CDR3aa: CASSPSGASTDTQYF
CDR3nt: TGTGCCAGCTCACCTTCAGGGGCTAGCACAGATACGCAGTATTTT

j_gene: TRBJ2-1
v_gene: TRBV2
abundance: .
d_gene: .
CDR3aa: CASRATSYNEQFF
CDR3nt: TGTGCCAGCAGAGCGACTAGTTACAATGAGCAGTTCTTC

j_gene: TRBJ2-1
v_gene: TRBV7-2
abundance: .
d_gene: TRBD2
CDR3aa: CASSPRLAGGEQFF
CDR3nt: TGTGCCAGCAGCCCCCGACTAGCAGGTGGTGAGCAGTTCTTC

j_gene: TRBJ1-1
v_gene: TRBV15
abundance: .
d_gene: TRBD1
CDR3aa: CATSRGTGGTEAFF
CDR3nt: TGTGCCACCAGCAGAGGAACAGGGGGGACTGAAGCTTTCTTT

j_gene: TRBJ2-5
v_gene: TRBV13
abundance: .
d_gene: .
CDR3aa: CASSLQGRETQYF
CDR3nt: TGTGCCAGCAGCTTACAGGGGCGGGAGACCCAGTACTTC

j_gene: TRBJ2-5
v_gene: TRBV2
abundance: .
d_gene: TRBD1
CDR3aa: CASSAAGTGRHQETQYF
CDR3nt: TGTGCCAGCAGTGCAGCGGGGACAGGGCGACACCAAGAGACCCAGTACTTC

j_gene: TRBJ1-4
v_gene: TRBV11-2
abundance: .
d_gene: TRBD1
CDR3aa: CASSLGDRGEKLFF
CDR3nt: TGTGCCAGCAGCTTAGGGGACAGGGGGGAAAAACTGTTTTTT

j_gene: TRBJ2-7
v_gene: TRBV12-5
abundance: .
d_gene: TRBD1
CDR3aa: CASGTGTELYYEQYF
CDR3nt: TGTGCTAGTGGAACTGGGACAGAACTATACTACGAGCAGTACTTC

j_gene: TRBJ2-2
v_gene: TRBV4-2
abundance: once
d_gene: TRBD1
CDR3aa: CASSQRDRANTGELFF
CDR3nt: TGTGCCAGCAGCCAACGGGACAGGGCGAACACCGGGGAGCTGTTTTTT

j_gene: TRBJ2-1
v_gene: TRBV19
abundance: .
d_gene: TRBD2
CDR3aa: CASSNLAGGFGEQFF
CDR3nt: TGTGCCAGTAGTAACCTAGCGGGAGGGTTCGGTGAGCAGTTCTTC

j_gene: TRBJ1-5
v_gene: TRBV19
abundance: .
d_gene: TRBD1
CDR3aa: CASSIVSGTGGNQPQHF
CDR3nt: TGTGCCAGTAGTATTGTGTCGGGGACAGGGGGAAATCAGCCCCAGCATTTT

j_gene: TRBJ2-4
v_gene: TRBV6-1
abundance: .
d_gene: .
CDR3aa: CASSEVRANIQYF
CDR3nt: TGTGCCAGCAGTGAAGTCAGGGCGAACATTCAGTACTTC

j_gene: TRBJ2-3
v_gene: TRBV5-4
abundance: .
d_gene: .
CDR3aa: CASSQDRPRDTQYF
CDR3nt: TGTGCCAGCAGCCAAGACAGGCCCAGGGATACGCAGTATTTT

j_gene: TRBJ1-2
v_gene: TRBV19
abundance: few
d_gene: .
CDR3aa: CASSPRGAPYGYTF
CDR3nt: TGTGCCAGTAGTCCCCGTGGGGCGCCCTATGGCTACACCTTC

j_gene: TRBJ1-1
v_gene: TRBV5-5
abundance: .
d_gene: .
CDR3aa: CASSLVVRNTEAFF
CDR3nt: TGTGCCAGCAGCTTGGTAGTTCGGAACACTGAAGCTTTCTTT

j_gene: TRBJ1-6
v_gene: TRBV18
abundance: .
d_gene: .
CDR3aa: CASSERDKYSPLHF
CDR3nt: TGTGCCAGCTCCGAGCGAGACAAATATTCACCCCTCCACTTT

j_gene: TRBJ1-6
v_gene: TRBV6-1
abundance: .
d_gene: .
CDR3aa: CASSEGPSPGNSPLHF
CDR3nt: TGTGCCAGCAGTGAAGGTCCGAGTCCGGGAAATTCACCCCTCCACTTT

j_gene: TRBJ2-2
v_gene: TRBV30
abundance: .
d_gene: .
CDR3aa: CAWYPRTRGTGELFF
CDR3nt: TGTGCCTGGTATCCTCGGACCCGCGGCACCGGGGAGCTGTTTTTT

j_gene: TRBJ2-1
v_gene: TRBV7-2
abundance: .
d_gene: .
CDR3aa: CASSSRNGRTQFF
CDR3nt: TGTGCCAGCAGCTCAAGGAACGGACGGACGCAGTTCTTC

j_gene: TRBJ2-1
v_gene: TRBV4-2
abundance: .
d_gene: TRBD2
CDR3aa: CASSHPPGTNNYNEQFF
CDR3nt: TGTGCCAGCAGCCACCCCCCCGGGACTAACAACTACAATGAGCAGTTCTTC

j_gene: TRBJ2-7
v_gene: TRBV29-1
abundance: .
d_gene: .
CDR3aa: CSVLADKGYEQYF
CDR3nt: TGCAGCGTTTTGGCGGACAAAGGCTACGAGCAGTACTTC

j_gene: TRBJ2-5
v_gene: TRBV27
abundance: .
d_gene: .
CDR3aa: CASSLYGREETQYF
CDR3nt: TGTGCCAGCAGTTTATACGGGAGAGAAGAGACCCAGTACTTC

j_gene: TRBJ2-1
v_gene: TRBV5-1
abundance: once
d_gene: .
CDR3aa: CASSQKLRGSYNEQFF
CDR3nt: TGCGCCAGCAGCCAAAAACTCAGGGGATCCTACAATGAGCAGTTCTTC

j_gene: TRBJ2-5
v_gene: TRBV7-2
abundance: .
d_gene: .
CDR3aa: CASSHLNGGETQYF
CDR3nt: TGTGCCAGCAGCCATCTAAACGGGGGAGAGACCCAGTACTTC

j_gene: TRBJ2-1
v_gene: TRBV5-1
abundance: once
d_gene: TRBD1
CDR3aa: CASSLLSGTGFYEQFF
CDR3nt: TGCGCCAGCAGCTTACTTTCCGGGACAGGGTTTTATGAGCAGTTCTTC

j_gene: TRBJ2-2
v_gene: TRBV30
abundance: .
d_gene: .
CDR3aa: CARNTKHSTGELFF
CDR3nt: TGTGCCCGGAACACCAAACACAGCACCGGGGAGCTGTTTTTT

j_gene: TRBJ1-1
v_gene: TRBV10-2
abundance: .
d_gene: TRBD1
CDR3aa: CASRSQGEFGEAFF
CDR3nt: TGCGCCAGCAGATCACAGGGGGAATTTGGTGAAGCTTTCTTT

j_gene: TRBJ2-7
v_gene: TRBV5-1
abundance: .
d_gene: .
CDR3aa: CASSLRDSSSYEQYF
CDR3nt: TGCGCCAGCAGCTTGCGTGACAGCAGCTCCTACGAGCAGTACTTC

j_gene: TRBJ2-2
v_gene: TRBV4-1
abundance: .
d_gene: .
CDR3aa: CASSQRTGTGELFF
CDR3nt: TGCGCCAGCAGCCAACGGACTGGCACCGGGGAGCTGTTTTTT

j_gene: TRBJ2-7
v_gene: TRBV2
abundance: .
d_gene: .
CDR3aa: CASRDYEQYF
CDR3nt: TGTGCCAGCAGGGATTACGAGCAGTACTTC

j_gene: TRBJ2-7
v_gene: TRBV29-1
abundance: .
d_gene: .
CDR3aa: CSVDAGAHEEYF
CDR3nt: TGCAGCGTTGATGCAGGGGCACACGAAGAGTACTTC

j_gene: TRBJ2-7
v_gene: TRBV2
abundance: .
d_gene: .
CDR3aa: CASSVSRTYEQYF
CDR3nt: TGTGCCAGCAGTGTCTCGCGGACCTACGAGCAGTACTTC

j_gene: TRBJ2-1
v_gene: TRBV19
abundance: once
d_gene: TRBD2
CDR3aa: CASGTRAAEQFF
CDR3nt: TGTGCCTCCGGGACTAGGGCGGCTGAGCAGTTCTTC

j_gene: TRBJ2-2
v_gene: TRBV29-1
abundance: .
d_gene: TRBD1
CDR3aa: CSVAGTGKNTGELFF
CDR3nt: TGCAGCGTGGCAGGGACAGGGAAAAACACCGGGGAGCTGTTTTTT

j_gene: TRBJ2-2
v_gene: TRBV19
abundance: once
d_gene: .
CDR3aa: CASSMRVANTGELFF
CDR3nt: TGTGCCAGTAGTATGCGGGTAGCGAACACCGGGGAGCTGTTTTTT

j_gene: TRBJ1-2
v_gene: TRBV19
abundance: .
d_gene: .
CDR3aa: CASRRTGGQGYTF
CDR3nt: TGTGCCAGTAGACGGACTGGGGGGCAGGGCTACACCTTC

j_gene: TRBJ2-5
v_gene: TRBV21-1
abundance: .
d_gene: .
CDR3aa: CASGGTQYF
CDR3nt: TGTGCCAGCGGCGGGACCCAGTACTTC

j_gene: TRBJ2-7
v_gene: TRBV5-4
abundance: .
d_gene: .
CDR3aa: CASSLGTVYEQYF
CDR3nt: TGTGCCAGCAGCTTGGGGACAGTCTACGAGCAGTACTTC

j_gene: TRBJ2-1
v_gene: TRBV9
abundance: .
d_gene: TRBD2
CDR3aa: CASSVGLAGWNNEQFF
CDR3nt: TGTGCCAGCAGCGTAGGACTAGCGGGTTGGAATAATGAGCAGTTCTTC

j_gene: TRBJ1-2
v_gene: TRBV5-4
abundance: .
d_gene: .
CDR3aa: CASSLAGQDYGYTF
CDR3nt: TGTGCCAGCAGCTTGGCCGGGCAGGACTATGGCTACACCTTC

j_gene: TRBJ2-7
v_gene: TRBV5-4
abundance: .
d_gene: .
CDR3aa: CASSPGAGWYEQYF
CDR3nt: TGTGCCAGCAGCCCGGGGGCAGGGTGGTACGAGCAGTACTTC

j_gene: TRBJ2-5
v_gene: TRBV5-5
abundance: once
d_gene: .
CDR3aa: CASSLDRVWTQYF
CDR3nt: TGTGCCAGCAGCTTGGATCGAGTCTGGACCCAGTACTTC